The 4 T cell receptor beta chains given below trace back to one sample, sequenced in a study of monozygotic twins with inflammatory bowel disease. TCRdb re-analyzed the 5' RACE reads; it lists each CDR3 protein once, without DNA. Its clone listing holds some 100,000 distinct CDR3 sequences. The sequencing sample was made of blood. These receptors were obtained from a human donor with ulcerative colitis or Crohn's disease, or a healthy co-twin of an affected twin (not recorded which).

CDR3 region: CASSFPDPRTEAFF. This sequence joins TRBV28 and TRBJ1-1. CDR1 is MDHEN, CDR2 SYDVKM, per germline. The CDR3 has 14 amino acids.

The chain recombines TRBV27 with TRBJ2-3. Per the germline V gene, CDR1 is MNHEY and CDR2 is SMNVEV (reference sequence). The CDR3 contains 12 residues. CDR3 region: CASSQQGDTQYF.

This chain uses TRBV18 with TRBJ2-7; TCRdb's D call, TRBD2, is unchecked because there is no DNA. Looked up from germline, CDR1 is KGHSH and CDR2 is LQKENI. This CDR3 comprises 15 residues. The CDR3 sequence: CASSVTGLATYEQYF. Filled out from reference TRBV18 and TRBJ2-7, the complete variable domain reads NAGVMQNPRHLVRRRGQEARLRCSPMKGHSHVYWYRQLPEEGLKFMVYLQKENIIDESGMPKERFSAEFPKEGPSILRIQQVVRGDSAAYFCASSVTGLATYEQYFGPGTRLTVT.

The genes are TRBV11-2 and TRBJ2-3. The CDR3 has 15 residues. Looked up from germline, CDR1 is SGHAT and CDR2 is FQNNGV. CDR3 protein: CASSLGRTQRDTQYF.